Detailed here is one T cell receptor beta chain. The record originates from a study of blood T cell repertoires in COVID-19. About the study: Sample material is recorded as cDNA or gDNA derived from T cells, B-cell-depleted T cells, or PBMCs.

Some clones are missing from TCRdb's copy, which holds only in-frame ones; the method was immunoSEQ multiplex PCR. The sample yields about 160,000 clones, roughly 84% seen once. The germline gives CDR1 LNHDA, CDR2 SQIVND (reference sequence). With 4 bases clipped from V and 5 bases from J, the junction kept 6 bases outside the gene matches. The CDR3 has 15 amino acids. Specimen: peripheral blood. This clonotype was obtained from a middle-aged man with acute or convalescent COVID-19. V gene TRBV19 combines with J gene TRBJ2-7; 12 nucleotides agree with TRBD1. This CDR3 reads CASSTRDRGLDEQYF. The CDR3 DNA sequence: TGTGCCAGTAGTACTAGGGACAGGGGGCTAGACGAGCAGTACTTC.